Included here is one TCR beta chain sequence, with context. This sample stems from a study of blood T cell repertoires in COVID-19. Study-wide context: The origin of the acute and convalescent COVID-19 samples was the United States, Italy and Spain. The cDNA or gDNA used as material had been derived from T cells, B-cell-depleted T cells, or PBMCs.

In the original workflow: Using reference gene primer amplification, nucleated cell counts were estimated. The method was immunoSEQ multiplex PCR; TCRdb's version includes in-frame clones alone and lacks a portion of them. The D gene and trimming were derived from the DNA, and the V and J assignments and clone size from that table. The sample includes about 260,000 clones, roughly 88% of them seen just once. This CDR3 is built from 16 residues. Germline CDR1 MNHEY, CDR2 SVGAGI. Trimming took off 2 bases at V and 0 bases at J, with 8 bases between the two ends. Clinical history reported by participants formed the basis on which cohorts were assigned.

This TCR derives from a woman aged 50 to 60 who had recovered from COVID-19. V and J are TRBV6-5 and TRBJ1-6; D is undetermined. Sequenced: PBMCs or T cells enriched from blood (not recorded which). CDR3 in amino acids: CASSYMGSSYNSPLHF. The DNA for the CDR3 is TGTGCCAGCAGTTACATGGGGAGCTCCTATAATTCACCCCTCCACTTT.